This T cell receptor (beta chain) was observed in a study of T cell responses to AZD1222 COVID-19 vaccine. Study-wide results and limits: Once two AZD1222 doses were given, Spike-specific TCR breadth and depth went up. AZD1222 recipients seropositive at baseline numbered only five or six.

Notes on this clone: Antigen unknown.

In germline, CDR1 is SNHLY, CDR2 FYNNEI. The ends were cut back, 6 bases at V and 10 bases at J, with 16 bases in the middle. This CDR3 has 13 amino acids. Sequencing used immunoSEQ multiplex PCR; TCRdb keeps in-frame clones, though not all of them. The data hold about 83,000 clones, with 88% observed a single time. The V call is TRBV2, the J call TRBJ1-5; no clear D. This receptor was identified in an adult in good health. The sample here was peripheral blood, taken on day 0 of MenACWY control vaccination. CDR3 protein: CASSDGREGPQHF. CDR3 sequence (DNA): TGTGCCAGCAGCGACGGACGGGAGGGCCCCCAGCATTTT.